This T cell receptor beta chain was profiled in a study of T cell responses to AZD1222 COVID-19 vaccine. Whole-study findings and limits: Among those given AZD1222, only six were seropositive at baseline. Spike-specific TCR breadth and depth grew following two AZD1222 doses.

Method: immunoSEQ multiplex PCR; TCRdb's copy keeps in-frame clones and lacks some. Of roughly 120,000 clones listed, 75% to 90% are singletons. The CDR3 totals 15 residues. From germline, CDR1 is MNHEY and CDR2 SVGAGI. Trimming removed 2 bases from V and 12 bases from J; junction bases left unmatched: 10. Concerning this clone itself: Its specificity is unknown.

Pooling covered second doses at about 4 or about 12 weeks. This chain joins TRBV6-5 and TRBJ2-4; 10 bases fit TRBD1. This receptor was identified in an adult who received the AZD1222 COVID-19 vaccine. The sample was peripheral blood, taken 28 days after the second AZD1222 dose. The CDR3 is CASSYGTGALGAQYF. In DNA, the CDR3 is TGTGCCAGCAGTTACGGGACAGGGGCCTTGGGGGCTCAGTACTTC.